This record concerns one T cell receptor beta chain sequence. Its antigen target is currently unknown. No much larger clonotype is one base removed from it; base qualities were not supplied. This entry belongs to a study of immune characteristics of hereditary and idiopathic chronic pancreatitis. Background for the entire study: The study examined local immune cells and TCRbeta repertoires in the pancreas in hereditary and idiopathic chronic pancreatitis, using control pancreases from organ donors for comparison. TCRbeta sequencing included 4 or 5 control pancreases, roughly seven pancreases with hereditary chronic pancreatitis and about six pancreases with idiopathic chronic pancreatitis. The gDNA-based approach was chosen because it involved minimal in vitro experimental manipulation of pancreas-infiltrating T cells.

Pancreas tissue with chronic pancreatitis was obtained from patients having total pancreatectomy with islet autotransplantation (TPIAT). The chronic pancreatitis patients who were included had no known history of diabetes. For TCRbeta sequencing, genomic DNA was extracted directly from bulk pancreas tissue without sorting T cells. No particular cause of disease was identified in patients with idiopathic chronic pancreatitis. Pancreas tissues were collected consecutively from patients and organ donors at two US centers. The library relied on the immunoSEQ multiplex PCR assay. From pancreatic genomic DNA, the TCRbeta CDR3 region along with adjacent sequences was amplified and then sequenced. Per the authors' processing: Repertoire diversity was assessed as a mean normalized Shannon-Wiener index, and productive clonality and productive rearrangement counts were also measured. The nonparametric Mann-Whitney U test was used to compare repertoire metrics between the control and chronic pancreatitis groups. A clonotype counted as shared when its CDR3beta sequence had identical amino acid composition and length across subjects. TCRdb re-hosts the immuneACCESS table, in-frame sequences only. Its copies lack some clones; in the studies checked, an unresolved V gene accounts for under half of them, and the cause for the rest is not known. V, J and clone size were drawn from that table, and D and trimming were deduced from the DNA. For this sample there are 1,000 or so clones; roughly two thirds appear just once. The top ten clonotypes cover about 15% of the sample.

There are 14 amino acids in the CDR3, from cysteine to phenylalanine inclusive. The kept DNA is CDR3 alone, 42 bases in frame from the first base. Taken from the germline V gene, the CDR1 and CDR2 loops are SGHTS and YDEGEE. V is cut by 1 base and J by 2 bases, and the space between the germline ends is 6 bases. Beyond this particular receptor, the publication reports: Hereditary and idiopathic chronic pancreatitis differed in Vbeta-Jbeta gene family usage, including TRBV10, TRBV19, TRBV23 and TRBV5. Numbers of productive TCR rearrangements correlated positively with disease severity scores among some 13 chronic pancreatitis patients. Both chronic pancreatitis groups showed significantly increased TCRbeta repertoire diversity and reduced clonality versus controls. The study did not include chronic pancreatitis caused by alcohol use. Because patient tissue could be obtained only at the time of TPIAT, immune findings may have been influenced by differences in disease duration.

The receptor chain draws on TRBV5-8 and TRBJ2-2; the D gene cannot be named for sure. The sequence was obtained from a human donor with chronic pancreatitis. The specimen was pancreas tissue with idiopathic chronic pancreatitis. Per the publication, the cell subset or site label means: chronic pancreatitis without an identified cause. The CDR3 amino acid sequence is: CASSLRRNTGELFF. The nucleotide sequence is TGTGCCAGCAGCTTGAGAAGAAACACCGGGGAGCTGTTTTTT.